This TCR beta chain was captured by sequencing in a study of CD8 T cells in Susac syndrome. TCR beta sequencing was performed on blood CD8+ and CD4+ T cells. The CDR3 runs to 14 residues. The V and J ends lost 8 bases and 2 bases, in that order; junction bases with no gene match: 2. Germline V gene data show CDR1 as SGHRS and CDR2 as YFSETQ. Random hexamers were used to reverse transcribe an amount of about 0.45 to 1 ug RNA. The method of amplification for TCR beta CDR3 was immunoSEQ multiplex PCR, covering 54 Vbeta and 13 Jbeta. One entry per CDR3 protein results from TCRdb running MiXCR on the immunoSEQ multiplex PCR reads. The sample has approximately 150,000 distinct CDR3 sequences; approximately 94% are singletons.

The chain combines TRBV5-1 with TRBJ2-6, with 9 positions matching TRBD2. The sample consisted of CD4+ T cells from PBMCs. This TCR was recovered from a human donor in good health. The CDR3 region is CASLAGAGANVLTF. DNA for the CDR3: TGCGCCAGTTTAGCGGGAGCTGGGGCCAACGTCCTGACTTTC.